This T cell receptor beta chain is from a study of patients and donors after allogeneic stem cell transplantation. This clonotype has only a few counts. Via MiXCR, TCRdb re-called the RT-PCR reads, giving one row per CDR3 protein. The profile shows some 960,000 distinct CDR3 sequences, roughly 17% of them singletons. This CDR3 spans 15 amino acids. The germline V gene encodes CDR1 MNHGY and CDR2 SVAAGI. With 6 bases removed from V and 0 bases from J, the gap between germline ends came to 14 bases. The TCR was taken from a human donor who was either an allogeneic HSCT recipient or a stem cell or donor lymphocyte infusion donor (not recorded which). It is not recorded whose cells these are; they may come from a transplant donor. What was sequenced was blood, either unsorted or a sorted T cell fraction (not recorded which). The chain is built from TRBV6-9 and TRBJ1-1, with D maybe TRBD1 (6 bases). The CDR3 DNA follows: TGTGCCAGCAGATTCACAGGGAGGATGAACACTGAAGCTTTCTTT. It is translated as CASRFTGRMNTEAFF.